These 27 T cell receptor beta chains originate from one sample sequenced in a study of cytomegalovirus exposure and HLA in healthy donors. 13 Jbeta primers and 60 Vbeta primers were used for the PCR. Profiled with immunoSEQ multiplex PCR; TCRdb holds only in-frame clones, not every one. The table shows some 140,000 clones, with 60% to 85% occurring only once. The sample taken for sequencing was PBMCs. Receptors were obtained from a woman between 40 and 55 years old in good health and CMV-seronegative.

The CDR3 DNA sequence: TGTGCCAGCTCACCACCATCTGAGTACCCAGATACGCAGTATTTT. The encoded protein is CASSPPSEYPDTQYF. The chain joins TRBV18 to TRBJ2-3; D is unclear. The V gene lost 0 bases and the J gene lost 4 bases, with 11 bases spanning the gap. The CDR3 length is 15 residues. CDR1 and CDR2 (germline): KGHSH, LQKENI.

The chain joins TRBV7-6 to TRBJ1-2; 7 nucleotides agree with TRBD1. After removal of 10 bases from V and 8 bases from J, the junction contained 7 bases not matched to a gene. CDR3 length: 11 residues. Germline lookup yields CDR1 SGHVS and CDR2 FNYEAQ. In nucleotides, the CDR3 is TGTGCCACCAAAACAGGGGAAGGCTACACCTTC. As protein: CATKTGEGYTF. Variable domain in full (rest from reference TRBV7-6 and TRBJ1-2): GAGVSQSPRYKVTKRGQDVALRCDPISGHVSLYWYRQALGQGPEFLTYFNYEAQQDKSGLPNDRFSAERPEGSISTLTIQRTEQRDSAMYRCATKTGEGYTFGSGTRLTVV.

The chain carries TRBV2 and TRBJ2-5; D remains ambiguous. This CDR3 spans 14 amino acids. Germline V lookup: CDR1 SNHLY, CDR2 FYNNEI. V gave up 2 bases and J gave up 5 bases, with 12 bases separating them. The CDR3 coding sequence is TGTGCCAGCAGTGAACTATGGCGGCCGGAGACCCAGTACTTC. The encoded protein is CASSELWRPETQYF.

The CDR3 sequence: CASSQVPDREFDEQYF. CDR3 bases: TGCGCCAGCAGCCAAGTCCCCGACAGGGAGTTCGACGAGCAGTACTTC. The V gene is TRBV4-1, the J gene TRBJ2-7, with 7 bases that match TRBD1. This CDR3 contains 16 residues. Germline values: CDR1 MGHRA, CDR2 YSYEKL. V dropped 1 base and J dropped 5; count of bases not matched to a gene: 11.

This clone has only a few counts. The chain uses TRBV6-1 and TRBJ1-1; the match to TRBD1 covers 8 bases. V trimming: 6 bases; J trimming: 3 bases; junction bases outside the gene matches: 6. The CDR3 extends over 14 amino acids. Germline-derived CDR1 and CDR2 are MNHNS and SASEGT. CDR3 region: CASSLQGGDTEAFF. DNA of the CDR3: TGTGCCAGCAGCCTACAGGGGGGTGACACTGAAGCTTTCTTT.

The chain uses TRBV6-1 and TRBJ2-1, with 11 bases that match TRBD2. This CDR3 has 16 amino acids. Per the germline V gene, CDR1 is MNHNS and CDR2 is SASEGT. Unmatched junction bases numbered 2, after V lost 1 base and J lost 3 bases. CDR3 DNA sequence: TGTGCCAGCAGTGAAGTGCTAGCGGGGGGCTACAATGAGCAGTTCTTC. Protein: CASSEVLAGGYNEQFF.

V and J are TRBV5-1 and TRBJ2-1; D ambiguous. The V and J ends lost 4 bases and 1 base respectively, with 9 bases between them. Germline values: CDR1 SGHRS, CDR2 YFSETQ. This CDR3 is 14 amino acids long. CDR3: CASSEPGSYNEQFF. The CDR3, as DNA: TGCGCCAGCAGCGAACCCGGGTCCTACAATGAGCAGTTCTTC. Full variable domain (missing parts from reference TRBV5-1 and TRBJ2-1): KAGVTQTPRYLIKTRGQQVTLSCSPISGHRSVSWYQQTPGQGLQFLFEYFSETQRNKGNFPGRFSGRQFSNSRSEMNVSTLELGDSALYLCASSEPGSYNEQFFGPGTRLTVL.

This clone was seen a few times. V and J are TRBV19 and TRBJ1-1, with D maybe TRBD1 (5 bases). V was pared by 9 bases and J by 0 bases, with 14 bases between. The CDR3 loop spans 14 amino acids. Germline CDR1 reads LNHDA; CDR2 reads SQIVND (reference sequence). The CDR3 coding sequence is TGTGCCAGCCAGACAGAGACCTTGAACACTGAAGCTTTCTTT. This codes for CASQTETLNTEAFF.

V is TRBV7-9 and J is TRBJ1-1, with 7 bases fitting TRBD1. Per the germline V gene, CDR1 is SEHNR and CDR2 is FQNEAQ (reference sequence). V shed 1 base, J shed 1 base, and the junction held 0 bases outside the gene matches. CDR3 length equals 14 residues. This CDR3 reads CASSLGTGNTEAFF. CDR3 DNA: TGTGCCAGCAGCTTAGGGACAGGGAACACTGAAGCTTTCTTT.

V gene TRBV6-1 combines with J gene TRBJ1-5; D is unclear. Germline V CDR1 and CDR2: MNHNS, SASEGT. The length of the CDR3 is 13 residues. The V gene lost 3 bases and the J gene lost 3 bases, with 6 bases spanning the gap. The CDR3 coding sequence is TGTGCCAGCAGTGATCAGGTCAATCAGCCCCAGCATTTT. Encoded protein: CASSDQVNQPQHF.

Only a few counts were recorded for this clone. The chain couples TRBV5-1 to TRBJ1-2; D remains unclear. CDR1 and CDR2 (germline): SGHRS, YFSETQ. The CDR3 extends over 15 amino acids. Trimming removed 1 base at V and 0 bases at J, with 10 bases between. CDR3 loop: CASSLYRSSNYGYTF. CDR3 nucleotide sequence: TGCGCCAGCAGCTTGTACAGATCCTCTAACTATGGCTACACCTTC.

The chain uses TRBV2 and TRBJ1-1; possible D gene TRBD1, 6 bases. Germline V gene data show CDR1 as SNHLY and CDR2 as FYNNEI. V shed 11 bases and J shed 1 base, with 14 bases lying between them. This CDR3 comprises 13 residues. DNA of the CDR3: TGTGCCTGTACAGGGTCCTCGAACACTGAAGCTTTCTTT. This gives the protein CACTGSSNTEAFF. Supplemented by reference TRBV2 and TRBJ1-1, the full variable domain reads EPEVTQTPSHQVTQMGQEVILRCVPISNHLYFYWYRQILGQKVEFLVSFYNNEISEKSEIFDDQFSVERPDGSNFTLKIRSTKLEDSAMYFCACTGSSNTEAFFGQGTRLTVV.

The chain recombines TRBV11-2 with TRBJ1-5; D call uncertain. The germline V and J ends were trimmed by 6 bases and 6 bases, with 12 bases remaining between them. Looked up from germline, CDR1 is SGHAT and CDR2 is FQNNGV. This CDR3 region has 13 residues. The CDR3 coding sequence is TGTGCCAGCAGGGAGAGCCGGCCTCAGCCCCAGCATTTT. It is translated as CASRESRPQPQHF.

The gene calls are TRBV6-5 and TRBJ1-1, with no clear D. This CDR3 has 13 residues. V was cut by 1 base and J by 3 bases, with 6 bases left in between. Germline V gene lookup returns CDR1 MNHEY and CDR2 SVGAGI. CDR3 sequence: CASSYYPDTEAFF. CDR3 nucleotides: TGTGCCAGCAGTTACTATCCAGACACTGAAGCTTTCTTT.

V gene TRBV9 combines with J gene TRBJ2-1; 7 positions match TRBD2. CDR3 size: 16 residues. From germline, CDR1 is SGDLS and CDR2 YYNGEE. V lost 2 bases to trimming and J lost 8 bases; unmatched junction nucleotides: 13. The CDR3 region is CASSVGIRGVMDEQFF. CDR3 in DNA: TGTGCCAGCAGCGTTGGAATACGGGGGGTGATGGATGAGCAGTTCTTC.

The chain employs TRBV10-3 and TRBJ1-2, with TRBD1 matching over 9 bases. Trimming took 5 bases from V and 8 from J; bases not matched to a gene: 9. The CDR3 has 14 amino acids. CDR1 is ENHRY and CDR2 is SYGVKD in the germline V gene. CDR3 sequence reads: CAISIQQGAPGYTF. CDR3 in DNA: TGTGCCATCAGTATACAACAGGGGGCGCCCGGCTACACCTTC.

The gene calls are TRBV6-1 and TRBJ1-5; 8 positions match TRBD1. Per germline, CDR1 MNHNS and CDR2 SASEGT. V shed 3 bases and J 0 bases; nucleotides not matched to a gene: 13. CDR3 length: 19 residues. CDR3 nucleotide sequence: TGTGCCAGCAGTGAGGCAGGGGGCTCCGGGAGATTTAGCAATCAGCCCCAGCATTTT. As protein: CASSEAGGSGRFSNQPQHF.

The chain recombines TRBV6-6 with TRBJ1-5; possible D gene TRBD1, 5 bases. Germline V gene data show CDR1 as MNHNY and CDR2 as SVGAGI (reference sequence). Between the trimmed V and J ends, which lost 9 bases and 7 bases, there was a span of 22 bases. This CDR3 has 15 residues. The CDR3 DNA is TGTGCCAGTAGGACCAACAGGTCTTCCGGGCAGCCCCAGCATTTT. This sequence encodes CASRTNRSSGQPQHF.

The CDR3, as DNA: TGTGCCAGCCGATTGGAGATGAACACTGAAGCTTTCTTT. Translating it yields CASRLEMNTEAFF. V and J are TRBV6-5 and TRBJ1-1; D not resolved. Germline V CDR1 and CDR2: MNHEY, SVGAGI. The CDR3 runs 13 residues. Trimming left V 8 bases short and J 0 bases short, with 10 bases between.

This chain uses TRBV6-1 with TRBJ2-3, with 8 bases aligning to TRBD1. The CDR3 consists of 15 residues. Germline values: CDR1 MNHNS, CDR2 SASEGT. Losses at the gene ends were 4 bases for V and 1 base for J; bases not matched to a gene: 4. The CDR3 nucleotides read TGTGCCAGCAGTGCCCCGGGACAGGGCACAGATACGCAGTATTTT. Translated: CASSAPGQGTDTQYF.

The chain uses TRBV25-1 and TRBJ1-2, with D possibly being TRBD1 (6 bases). This CDR3 has 14 residues. Between the trimmed V and J ends, which lost 7 bases and 3 bases, there was a span of 15 bases. Germline assignment: CDR1 MGHDK and CDR2 SYGVNS. CDR3 nucleotides: TGTGCCAGCACTCCTACAGGGAGTTACTATGGCTACACCTTC. This gives the protein CASTPTGSYYGYTF.

This clone was found a few times. The rearrangement joins TRBV19 to TRBJ2-3, with D unclear. CDR3 length: 14 residues. Germline V lookup: CDR1 LNHDA, CDR2 SQIVND (reference sequence). The V end lost 3 bases, the J end lost 6 bases, and 13 bases lay between the germline ends. For the CDR3, the DNA is TGTGCCAGTAGTATCGACCCAGGTACGGATACGCAGTATTTT. It encodes CASSIDPGTDTQYF.

The chain carries TRBV25-1 and TRBJ1-1; tentatively, D is TRBD1 (6 bases). Germline CDR1 MGHDK, CDR2 SYGVNS. Trimming removed 7 bases from V and 0 bases from J, with 9 bases in between. The CDR3 totals 13 residues. The CDR3 loop reads CASNTGLNTEAFF. CDR3 coding DNA: TGTGCCAGCAACACAGGGTTGAACACTGAAGCTTTCTTT. Looking up the rest from reference TRBV25-1 and TRBJ1-1 gives the full variable domain: EADIYQTPRYLVIGTGKKITLECSQTMGHDKMYWYQQDPGMELHLIHYSYGVNSTEKGDLSSESTVSRIRTEHFPLTLESARPSHTSQYLCASNTGLNTEAFFGQGTRLTVV.

The genes are TRBV6-5 and TRBJ1-5; 9 positions match TRBD1. CDR1 is MNHEY, CDR2 SVGAGI, per germline. The CDR3 length is 15 residues. V was clipped by 5 bases and J by 4 bases; unmatched bases: 6. Here the CDR3 reads CASSPDRGTNQPQHF. DNA of the CDR3: TGTGCCAGCAGTCCTGACAGGGGGACGAATCAGCCCCAGCATTTT.

The rearrangement links TRBV7-9 to TRBJ1-5, with 9 bases lining up with TRBD1. The J segment lost 5 bases and the V segment lost 5 bases, leaving 7 bases of the junction unmatched. The CDR3 has 15 residues. Germline CDR1 is SEHNR and CDR2 is FQNEAQ (reference sequence). CDR3: CASSMGQGVDQPQHF. The CDR3 DNA reads TGTGCCAGCAGCATGGGACAGGGCGTGGATCAGCCCCAGCATTTT.

This clone was seen only a few times. The CDR3 is CASTRTGTESEEQYF. Written as DNA, the CDR3 is TGTGCCAGCACCCGAACCGGGACAGAGAGTGAAGAGCAGTACTTC. The chain links TRBV28 to TRBJ2-7; 7 bases map to TRBD1. The germline V gene encodes CDR1 MDHEN and CDR2 SYDVKM. CDR3 length equals 15 residues. The V gene end was trimmed by 7 bases and the J gene end by 7 bases; junction bases not matched to a gene: 16.

The chain couples TRBV9 to TRBJ1-1; D is undetermined. CDR3 length: 14 residues. Deletions cut 6 bases from V and 3 bases from J, with 15 bases between. Germline lookup yields CDR1 SGDLS and CDR2 YYNGEE. The CDR3 DNA sequence: TGTGCCAGCACTCCCACTCGGGGAGACACTGAAGCTTTCTTT. Translated: CASTPTRGDTEAFF.